Included here is one T cell receptor (beta chain) sequence, with context. The target antigen is unknown. Systemic immunosuppression or autoimmune disease history was grounds to exclude patients. This record belongs to a study of OX40 agonist ivuxolimab in advanced cancers. Study-level information: Ivuxolimab is an agonistic anti-OX40 (CD134) antibody, and patients were treated with it. The study enrolled dose-escalation patients with hepatocellular carcinoma, melanoma, renal cell or head and neck cancer.

Study findings and constraints: By week 6 at 0.1 to 3.0 mg/kg, blood CD4+ and CD8+ T cells had expanded clonally.

The CDR3 extends over 15 amino acids. The V gene's germline CDR1 is MNHEY and CDR2 SMNVEV (reference sequence). Trimming stripped 3 bases from V and 0 bases from J, with 9 bases between. Profiling relied on immunoSEQ multiplex PCR, and the TCRdb table lists in-frame clones only, not all of them. The sample yields about 42,000 clones, 70% to 90% seen once. The sample in question was CD4+ or CD8+ T cells sorted from blood, obtained in a trial of the OX40 agonist ivuxolimab. The V gene is TRBV27, the J gene TRBJ2-1; TRBD1 or TRBD2 may be the D gene (6 bases each). This TCR came from an adult with an advanced solid tumor such as melanoma, head and neck, liver or kidney cancer. CDR3 in amino acids: CASSFGGGSYNEQFF. Here the CDR3 DNA reads TGTGCCAGCAGTTTTGGAGGGGGCTCCTACAATGAGCAGTTCTTC.